This entry is about one TCR beta chain. In its sample, this clonotype was seen many times. Its binding antigen is unknown. No qualities accompany the bases; no much larger clone lies one base away. The sample belongs to a study of T-cell reconstitution after alpha-beta-depleted transplantation in children (dated by TCRdb to about 2016). Regarding the complete study: Using TCR repertoire profiling, the study followed T-cell immune reconstitution in a quantitative way in children after TCRalphabeta/CD19-depleted allogeneic hematopoietic cell transplantation.

From a lookup of the germline V gene, CDR1 and CDR2 are SGHRS and YFSETQ. V loses 4 bases at its end and J loses 4 bases; junction bases beyond the gene matches: 9. The CDR3 has 15 amino acids, counting the end cysteine and phenylalanine. Of the read, only the CDR3 DNA is kept; its 45 bases are in frame from base 1. Library construction relied on PCR. The sequencer listed for this sample is Illumina HiSeq 2500. TCR library preparation used molecular barcoding, with unique molecular identifiers applied to normalize quantification of the TCRbeta repertoire. TCRdb passed the public sequencing reads through fastp at Q25 and MiXCR, retaining productive beta sequences. Each record represents a unique CDR3 protein, reported with the most common genes and DNA among its rows. Across this sample there are fewer than 120,000 distinct CDR3 sequences, with approximately 10% seen only once. The ten largest clonotypes hold around 8.2% of the sample.

This receptor chain uses TRBV5-1 and TRBJ2-5; a stretch of 8 junction bases matches TRBD1. The TCR originated in a human donor who donated a stem cell graft to a child with acute lymphoblastic leukemia. Sequences were derived from PBMCs from the stem cell graft donor, sampled from the stem cell graft. This receptor carries the CDR3 CASSLGQGVGETQYF. The bases read TGCGCCAGCAGCCTTGGACAGGGCGTTGGAGAGACCCAGTACTTC. With the rest looked up from the reference TRBV5-1 and TRBJ2-5 genes rather than sequenced, the full variable domain is KAGVTQTPRYLIKTRGQQVTLSCSPISGHRSVSWYQQTPGQGLQFLFEYFSETQRNKGNFPGRFSGRQFSNSRSEMNVSTLELGDSALYLCASSLGQGVGETQYFGPGTRLLVL.